Below, 12 T cell receptor beta chains from the same sample are listed, as sequenced in a study of blood T cell repertoires in COVID-19. Method: immunoSEQ multiplex PCR; TCRdb's copy keeps in-frame clones and lacks some. This table has about 170,000 clones, around 86% appearing once. Sequenced sample: peripheral blood. The receptors were sampled from a woman older than 75 with COVID-19, enrolled during active disease.

The sample holds many counts of this clone. V is TRBV7-2 and J is TRBJ2-2; the D gene is possibly TRBD2 (5 bases). The ends were cut back, 2 bases at V and 0 bases at J, with 16 bases in the middle. The CDR3 covers 18 residues. Per germline, CDR1 SGHTA and CDR2 FQGNSA. CDR3 DNA: TGTGCCAGCAGCTTACCAACTACGGCACTAGCGAACACCGGGGAGCTGTTTTTT. This translates into CASSLPTTALANTGELFF.

V usage is TRBV4-3 and J usage is TRBJ2-6; no clear D. The CDR3 is 15 residues long. Germline CDR1 LGHNA, CDR2 YSLEER. V lost 1 base to trimming and J lost 3 bases, with 7 bases between them. The CDR3 spells CASSQAGGGANVLTF. CDR3 in DNA: TGCGCCAGCAGCCAAGCGGGTGGTGGGGCCAACGTCCTGACTTTC.

J is TRBJ2-5 and V is TRBV5-4; possible D gene TRBD1, 6 bases. CDR3 length equals 14 residues. The V gene's germline CDR1 is SGHNT and CDR2 YYREEE (reference sequence). The V and J ends lost 2 bases and 2 bases respectively, with 10 bases between them. Here the CDR3 reads CASSFPGVQETQYF. CDR3 DNA: TGTGCCAGCAGCTTTCCAGGGGTACAAGAGACCCAGTACTTC.

This rearrangement joins TRBV20-1 to TRBJ2-1; no firm D call. CDR3 length equals 16 residues. V was cut by 3 bases and J by 1 base, with 16 bases left in between. The germline CDR1 and CDR2 sequences are DFQATT and SNEGSKA (reference sequence). The CDR3 loop is CSASSPVTPSYNEQFF. The CDR3 DNA is TGCAGTGCTAGTTCACCAGTCACCCCTTCCTACAATGAGCAGTTCTTC.

The chain employs TRBV19 and TRBJ1-6, with 10 bases that match TRBD1. V was clipped by 4 bases and J by 9 bases; unmatched bases: 9. Per germline, CDR1 LNHDA and CDR2 SQIVND (reference sequence). The CDR3 totals 16 residues. The CDR3 reads CASSTLGTGVGSPLHF. The CDR3 nucleotides read TGTGCCAGTAGTACCCTCGGGACAGGGGTAGGTTCACCCCTCCACTTT.

V is TRBV27 and J is TRBJ1-6, with D unclear. Germline V CDR1 and CDR2: MNHEY, SMNVEV (reference sequence). The V end was cut by 3 bases, the J end by 10 bases, with 10 bases between. The CDR3 consists of 13 residues. The CDR3 is CASSFPGGSPLHF. CDR3 sequence (DNA): TGTGCCAGCAGTTTCCCGGGAGGGTCACCCCTCCACTTT.

The chain has TRBV11-2 and TRBJ1-1; D is perhaps TRBD1 (5 bases). CDR1 SGHAT and CDR2 FQNNGV come from the germline V gene. The V and J ends lost 4 bases and 1 base respectively, with 7 bases between them. This CDR3 contains 13 residues. CDR3 sequence (DNA): TGTGCCAGCAGCTGGGACTCGAACACTGAAGCTTTCTTT. Translation: CASSWDSNTEAFF.

The chain combines TRBV12-3 or TRBV12-4 with TRBJ1-2; D ambiguous. The CDR3 totals 12 residues. Deletions cut 1 base from V and 8 bases from J, with 8 bases between. The CDR3 sequence: CASSLVRNGYTF. CDR3 coding DNA: TGTGCCAGCAGTTTAGTGAGGAACGGCTACACCTTC.

This sequence joins TRBV5-1 and TRBJ1-2, with TRBD1 matching over 7 bases. There are 14 residues in the CDR3. Trimming at V came to 4 bases and at J to 5 bases, leaving 8 bases not matched to a gene. CDR1 is SGHRS and CDR2 is YFSETQ in the germline V gene. The CDR3 sequence is CASSPGQTIYGYTF. CDR3 bases: TGCGCCAGCAGCCCGGGACAGACAATATATGGCTACACCTTC.

The rearrangement uses TRBV7-9 and TRBJ2-5, with TRBD2 matching 10 bases. The CDR3 runs 18 residues. From germline, CDR1 is SEHNR and CDR2 FQNEAQ (reference sequence). The V and J ends lost 5 bases and 1 base, in that order; junction bases with no gene match: 13. CDR3 sequence: CASSASAGLAASQETQYF. The CDR3 nucleotides are TGTGCCAGCAGCGCGTCGGCTGGACTAGCGGCCAGCCAAGAGACCCAGTACTTC.

The chain couples TRBV5-4 to TRBJ2-3; D unclear. Per the germline V gene, CDR1 is SGHNT and CDR2 is YYREEE (reference sequence). CDR3 length equals 15 residues. Trimming left V 1 base short and J 2 bases short, with 11 bases between. Here the CDR3 DNA reads TGTGCCAGCAGCTTGAAGGCGGAATACACAGATACGCAGTATTTT. This translates into CASSLKAEYTDTQYF.

Concerning this clone: Germline is not matched at one junction end, which may reflect a read error. The chain links TRBV5-5 to TRBJ2-7; a possible D gene is TRBD1 (5 bases). Germline CDR1 is SGHKS and CDR2 is YYEKEE (reference sequence). The CDR3 extends over 15 amino acids. The CDR3 protein is CASSLWQGGTYERYF. CDR3 in DNA: TGTGCCAGCAGCTTGTGGCAGGGTGGAACCTACGAGCGGTACTTC.